These T cell receptor beta chains were read from a single sample in a study of blood T cell repertoires in COVID-19. Only in-frame clones appear in the TCRdb table, and some are missing; sequencing was by immunoSEQ multiplex PCR. The data hold some 390,000 clones, with around 87% observed a single time. What was sequenced was PBMCs or T cells enriched from blood (not recorded which). Receptor source: a young man who had recovered from COVID-19. The conserved cysteine and the conserved F or W are not part of the CDR3 here.

J gene,V gene,CDR3 protein
TRBJ1-1,TRBV19,ASSMGLANTEAF
TRBJ1-5,TRBV5-6,ASSTGQGPNQPQH
TRBJ2-7,TRBV5-1,ASSLGTGPGYEQY
TRBJ2-6,TRBV12-3/TRBV12-4,ASRAGANVLT
TRBJ2-3,TRBV9,ASSGGSSGTDTQY
TRBJ2-5,TRBV18,ASSPRAGVGETQY
TRBJ2-2,TRBV21-1,ASRATANTGELF
TRBJ1-2,TRBV27,ASSQGVYYGYT
TRBJ2-7,TRBV13,ASSEGQSYEQY
TRBJ1-1,TRBV7-9,ASSFLRDRNTEAF
TRBJ2-1,TRBV14,ASSQGRGNRNEQF
TRBJ1-2,TRBV19,ASSPDTVFNYGYT
TRBJ1-6,TRBV7-9,ASVQGASPLH
TRBJ2-3,TRBV12-5,ASGPTGGGTDTQY
TRBJ1-2,TRBV11-2,ASSLPRVTTGGHYGYT
TRBJ2-1,TRBV10-3,AISARSPAEQF
TRBJ1-5,TRBV28,ATTRGGQPQH
TRBJ1-5,TRBV19,ASSIAGGGNQPQH
TRBJ2-3,TRBV5-1,ASSGGEVGDTQY
TRBJ2-7,TRBV12-5,ASGLKSGAGEQY
TRBJ1-1,TRBV7-9,ASSQKGLTEAF
TRBJ2-7,TRBV6-5,ASSYSRGDHEQY
TRBJ1-3,TRBV11-2,ASSPSGVGNTIY
TRBJ1-3,TRBV3-1/TRBV3-2,ASSQGTGGSGNTIY
TRBJ1-6,TRBV18,ASSPGGAVENSPLH
TRBJ2-3,TRBV19,ASSPTGGLRTDTQY
TRBJ2-7,TRBV5-1,ASSLVGGSEQY
TRBJ1-1,TRBV11-2,ASSFTAMNTEAF
TRBJ1-5,TRBV3-1/TRBV3-2,ASSLQYSNQPQH
TRBJ1-3,TRBV3-1/TRBV3-2,ASSPGDLSGNTIY
TRBJ1-5,TRBV28,ASSRTGDLNQPQH
TRBJ1-5,TRBV19,ASSPLAGATNSNQPQH
TRBJ2-2,TRBV7-9,ASSFSRGPGTGELF
TRBJ1-2,TRBV6-6,ASSYSGGTNYGYT
TRBJ1-3,TRBV18,ASSPVGAHGNTIY
TRBJ1-2,TRBV28,ASSVSAWGYT
TRBJ1-6,TRBV19,ASGQGVNSPLH
TRBJ2-1,TRBV27,ASSLTPLYIEQF
TRBJ2-7,TRBV18,ASSPPASGIEQY
TRBJ1-4,TRBV7-2,ASSPNPGTNEKLF
TRBJ1-2,TRBV3-1/TRBV3-2,ASSSHYGYT
TRBJ2-7,TRBV30,AWSAYRGGPYEQY
TRBJ2-3,TRBV28,ASSLEGHSTDTQY
TRBJ1-1,TRBV5-1,ASSLVGDRYTEAF
TRBJ2-3,TRBV5-1,ASSYSSTDTQY
TRBJ2-1,TRBV11-3,ASSLGGAGLSYNEQF
TRBJ1-6,TRBV3-1/TRBV3-2,ASSQGRQVNSPLH
TRBJ2-1,TRBV29-1,SGEGLAGVNEQF
TRBJ1-2,TRBV4-2,ASSQGEGASLVYGYT
TRBJ1-2,TRBV28,ASSPLGGGSGTVTTNYGYT
TRBJ2-5,TRBV11-2,ASSLDRGSSAFQETQY
TRBJ2-4,TRBV27,ASSPLGLAGSIQY
TRBJ1-2,TRBV28,ASSRLSPSNYGYT
TRBJ2-2,TRBV14,ASSQVQGNTGELF
TRBJ2-1,TRBV19,ASSSEAYNEQF